This T cell receptor (beta chain) was observed in a study of T cell responses to AZD1222 COVID-19 vaccine. The V gene end was trimmed by 1 base and the J gene end by 6 bases; junction bases not matched to a gene: 7. Germline V lookup: CDR1 MNHNY, CDR2 SVGAGI (reference sequence). This CDR3 is built from 16 residues. Repertoires were generated with immunoSEQ multiplex PCR, while TCRdb's copy carries only in-frame clones and drops some. This table holds fewer than 200,000 clones, approximately 92% found once. The clonotype comes from an adult in good health. The sequences come from peripheral blood, collected on day 0 of AZD1222 vaccination. This chain links TRBV6-6 with TRBJ1-5; TRBD1 matches 9 bases. DNA of the CDR3: TGTGCCAGCAGTTACTTTTCGACAGGGGGAGGTCAGCCCCAGCATTTT. Its translation: CASSYFSTGGGQPQHF.